The TCR beta chain described here comes from a study of Ad26.COV2.S vaccination and SARS-CoV-2 variants (dated by TCRdb to about 2021). Regarding the study in general: Vaccine-arm donors were drawn from COV1001, a multicentre, randomized, double-blind, placebo-controlled phase I-IIa trial of Ad26.COV2.S in healthy adults. Dosing of Ad26.COV2.S was intramuscular, at either 5x10^10 or 1x10^11 viral particles, delivered as one shot or as two shots spaced 56 days apart. The specificity and breadth of SARS-CoV-2-reactive T cell receptors after Ad26.COV2.S vaccination were assessed by TCRbeta repertoire sequencing. A total of roughly 30 samples were included in the TCR-sequenced set, comprising around 19 Ad26.COV2.S vaccine recipients, 5 placebo recipients and 8 SARS-CoV-2 convalescent individuals. Participants in the trial were split at random into five groups of five each, receiving low-dose or high-dose Ad26.COV2.S once or twice, or else placebo on both occasions. Investigators remained blinded to trial group allocation during experiments and outcome assessment.

The research as a whole found: The study was not powered for comparison of responses between vaccine doses or regimens. According to the authors, total T cell responses may have been underestimated by the TCR breadth and depth analyses. Ad26.COV2.S recipients had higher spike-specific TCR breadth than placebo recipients (P = 0.0014). Comparable non-spike TCR breadth was observed between vaccine and placebo recipients, consistent with only spike being contained in the vaccine. Substantial breadth of spike-specific CD8+ and CD4+ T cell responses was reported after vaccination.

TCRbeta CDR3 regions were sequenced with the immunoSEQ Assay. After extraction, genomic DNA underwent amplification by bias-controlled multiplex PCR, followed by high-throughput sequencing. The authors processed their data as follows. To quantify the absolute abundance of every unique TCRbeta CDR3 region, sequences were collapsed and filtered. T cell fraction was estimated by normalizing TCRbeta template counts to usable DNA, which was measured by amplifying reference genes present in all nucleated cells. Repertoire TCRs were annotated as SARS-CoV-2-specific when V gene, CDR3 amino acid sequence and J gene were exactly matched to a known reactive TCR set. MIRA supplied the reference SARS-CoV-2 TCR set, which was filtered for enrichment in COVID-19-positive ImmuneCODE repertoires so that public or cross-reactive TCRs were removed. Using the MIRA antigens, annotated TCRs were further analysed by specific ORF or by position within an ORF. Breadth was defined as annotated unique rearrangements over total unique productive rearrangements; depth was the summed frequency of those rearrangements. Two-sided Wilcoxon rank-sum tests were used to compare TCR breadth between groups. TCRdb stores this immuneACCESS table with in-frame sequences only. Part of the clones is absent; in the studies checked, under half of the shortfall reflects unresolved V genes, and no reason is known for the rest. V, J and clone size are those of that table, while D and trimming were read from the DNA. This sample comprises 300,000 to 350,000 clones, roughly 90% of them detected only once. The ten largest clones capture approximately 5% of the sample.

From cysteine to phenylalanine, the CDR3 is 18 amino acids long. Only CDR3 DNA is held: 54 bases, read in frame from base 1. Trimming costs V 1 base and J 0 bases, and their ends lie 16 bases apart. CDR1 and CDR2, looked up from the germline V gene, are SGHTA and FQGNSA. With respect to this clone: Its target antigen remains unknown. No per-base quality is available; no much larger clone lies one base away.

Taken with the paper, the label for treatment or condition translates to: some 19 received Ad26.COV2.S at low or high dose, single or two shots; 5 received placebo; per-sample allocation not given. For vaccine and placebo recipients, repertoires were sequenced using samples collected on day 63 after the first injection. Cohort 1b enrolled roughly 25 adults aged 18-55 years at a single site in Boston, USA, between 29 July and 7 August 2020. Ad26.COV2.S was a replication-incompetent adenovirus type 26 vector that expressed a prefusion-stabilized SARS-CoV-2 spike protein derived from the original Wuhan strain.

The receptor was isolated from a person between 18 and 60 years old who received the Ad26.COV2.S COVID-19 vaccine or a placebo. The rearrangement combines TRBV7-2 with TRBJ2-1; no D gene call is confident. This sample comprised peripheral blood, obtained in a trial of Ad26.COV2.S vaccine versus placebo. The bases read TGTGCCAGCAGCTTAGTTGGTTGGGCAGGAACCTCCTACAATGAGCAGTTCTTC. This encodes CASSLVGWAGTSYNEQFF.